The T cell receptor (beta chain) described here comes from a study of chemoradiotherapy in HPV16-positive cancers (dated by TCRdb to 2021 to 2024). About the investigation overall: Using functional T-cell assays on cells from a couple of HPV16-positive patients, the researchers defined candidate HPV-specific T-cell clones and common TCR motifs. The study asked whether T-cell immunity to the HPV oncoproteins E6 and E7 changes during chemoradiotherapy and whether this immunity affects survival. The candidate HPV-specific TCRs and motifs were subsequently tracked in TCR repertoires obtained from roughly 90 patients with HPV-related cancers.

The CDR3 covers 12 residues, taking in both the cysteine and the phenylalanine. Just CDR3 DNA is preserved here, 36 bases in frame from base 1. Cut back by 4 bases and 6 bases, the V and J ends lie 9 bases apart. The germline V gene encodes CDR1 SNHLY and CDR2 FYNNEI. Repertoires were sampled repeatedly over the course of chemoradiotherapy so that clonal expansion in the tumor microenvironment could be followed. What the research found in general, with its limitations: In HPV16-positive patients, expansion of HPV-responsive T cells during chemoradiotherapy was found to be associated with improved recurrence-free survival. Expansion of candidate HPV-specific clones and E7-related TCR motifs was observed in the tumor microenvironment during treatment, whereas no such expansion was observed for non-HPV-specific T cells. The survival association was reported for HPV16-positive patients, and the functional definition of HPV-specific T cells was derived from only a couple of HPV16-positive patients.

The library was obtained by the immunoSEQ multiplex PCR assay. Drawn from immuneACCESS, this table holds only the in-frame rearrangements with V and J called that TCRdb kept. Clones are partly lost; checked studies trace under half to an unresolved V gene and leave the rest unexplained. The sample table contains around 30,000 clones; only one count was recorded for 91% of them. The top ten constitute less than 25% of the sample. This clone was picked up a small number of times. Its antigen remains undetermined. Per-base qualities were not stored, and no clone one base away is much larger. The sequence joins TRBV2 to TRBJ2-5; too little of a D gene remains to name it. The sequencing here drew on blood, taken from a patient who underwent chemoradiotherapy. The sequence was obtained from a human donor with HPV-associated anogenital cancer. The DNA sequence is as follows: TGTGCCAGCAGTGGTAGTGGGAAGACCCAGTACTTC. Translated, this is CASSGSGKTQYF.